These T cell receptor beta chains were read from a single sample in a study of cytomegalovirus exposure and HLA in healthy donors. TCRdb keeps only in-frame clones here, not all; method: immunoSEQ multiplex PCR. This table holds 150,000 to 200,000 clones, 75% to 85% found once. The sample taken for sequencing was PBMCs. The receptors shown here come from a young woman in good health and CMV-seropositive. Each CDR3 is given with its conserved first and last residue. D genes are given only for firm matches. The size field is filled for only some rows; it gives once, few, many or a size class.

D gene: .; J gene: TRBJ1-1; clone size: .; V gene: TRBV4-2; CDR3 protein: CASSQDSRGNTEAFF; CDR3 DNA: TGTGCCAGCAGCCAAGATTCCAGGGGAAACACTGAAGCTTTCTTT
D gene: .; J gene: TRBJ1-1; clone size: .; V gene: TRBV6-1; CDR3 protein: CASSDAGAMNTEAFF; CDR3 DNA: TGTGCCAGCAGTGACGCAGGGGCGATGAACACTGAAGCTTTCTTT
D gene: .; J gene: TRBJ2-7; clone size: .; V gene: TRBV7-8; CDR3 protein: CASSLQQRVEQYF; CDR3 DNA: TGTGCCAGCAGCTTACAACAGAGGGTCGAGCAGTACTTC
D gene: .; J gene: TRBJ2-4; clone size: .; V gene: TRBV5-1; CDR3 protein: CASSLARSAKNIQYF; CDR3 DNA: TGCGCCAGCAGCTTGGCCCGGTCGGCCAAAAACATTCAGTACTTC
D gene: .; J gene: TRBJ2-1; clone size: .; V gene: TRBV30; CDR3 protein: CAWHQDTYNEQFF; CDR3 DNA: TGTGCCTGGCATCAGGATACCTACAATGAGCAGTTCTTC
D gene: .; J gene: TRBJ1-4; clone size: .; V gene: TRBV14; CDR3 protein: CASSRASGEKLFF; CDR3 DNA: TGTGCCAGCAGCCGGGCGTCGGGGGAAAAACTGTTTTTT
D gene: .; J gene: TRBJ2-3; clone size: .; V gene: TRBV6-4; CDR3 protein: CASSDRGLTDTQYF; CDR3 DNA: TGTGCCAGCAGTGACAGGGGTCTTACAGATACGCAGTATTTT
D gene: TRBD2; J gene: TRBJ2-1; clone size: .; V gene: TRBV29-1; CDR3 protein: CSVEDSPGSGSYYEQFF; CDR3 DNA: TGCAGCGTTGAAGATAGCCCTGGAAGCGGGAGTTACTATGAGCAGTTCTTC
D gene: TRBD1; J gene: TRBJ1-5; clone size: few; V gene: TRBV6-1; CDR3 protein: CASTLTGDQIQPQHF; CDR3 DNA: TGTGCCAGCACCTTGACAGGGGACCAAATTCAGCCCCAGCATTTT
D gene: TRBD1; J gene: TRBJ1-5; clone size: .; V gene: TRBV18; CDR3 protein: CASSPWDSRGGQPQHF; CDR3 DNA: TGTGCCAGCTCACCCTGGGACAGTCGGGGAGGTCAGCCCCAGCATTTT
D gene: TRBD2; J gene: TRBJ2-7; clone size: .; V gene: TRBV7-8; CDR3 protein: CASSTGTSGQSSYEQYF; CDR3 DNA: TGTGCCAGCAGCACTGGGACTAGCGGGCAGAGCTCCTACGAGCAGTACTTC
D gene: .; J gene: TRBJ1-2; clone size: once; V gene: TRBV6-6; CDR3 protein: CASSTTGLGYTF; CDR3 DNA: TGTGCCAGCAGTACTACAGGCCTTGGCTACACCTTC
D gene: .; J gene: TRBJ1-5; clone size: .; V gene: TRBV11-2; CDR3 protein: CASSREQQPQHF; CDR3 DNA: TGTGCCAGCAGCAGGGAGCAGCAGCCCCAGCATTTT
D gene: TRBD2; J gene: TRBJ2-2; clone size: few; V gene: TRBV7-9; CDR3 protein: CASSLAALAGGANTGELFF; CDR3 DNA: TGTGCCAGCAGCTTAGCTGCACTAGCGGGAGGTGCGAACACCGGGGAGCTGTTTTTT
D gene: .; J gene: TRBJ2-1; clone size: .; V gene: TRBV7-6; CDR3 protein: CASSSPGSYQFF; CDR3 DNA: TGTGCCAGCAGCTCACCGGGATCTTACCAGTTCTTC
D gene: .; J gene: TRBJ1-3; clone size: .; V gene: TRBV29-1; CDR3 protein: CSVSQAVGNTIYF; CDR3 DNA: TGCAGCGTTTCACAGGCAGTCGGAAACACCATATATTTT
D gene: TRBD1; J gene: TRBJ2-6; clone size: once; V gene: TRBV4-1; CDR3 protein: CASTMGLGQGASGANVLTF; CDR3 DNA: TGCGCCAGCACCATGGGGCTGGGACAGGGGGCGTCTGGGGCCAACGTCCTGACTTTC
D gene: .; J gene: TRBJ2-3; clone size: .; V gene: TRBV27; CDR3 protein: CASSRLTTDTQYF; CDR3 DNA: TGTGCCAGCAGCCGACTTACTACAGATACGCAGTATTTT
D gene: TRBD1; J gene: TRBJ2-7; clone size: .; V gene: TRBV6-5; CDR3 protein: CASSRDSEGEQYF; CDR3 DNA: TGTGCCAGCAGCCGGGACAGCGAAGGGGAGCAGTACTTC
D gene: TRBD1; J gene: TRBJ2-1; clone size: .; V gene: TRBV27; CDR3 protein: CASSHQGASIYNEQFF; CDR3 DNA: TGTGCCAGCAGTCACCAGGGGGCCTCTATATACAATGAGCAGTTCTTC
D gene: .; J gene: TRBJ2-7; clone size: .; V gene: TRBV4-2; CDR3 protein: CASSQASAEHYEQYF; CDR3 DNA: TGTGCCAGCAGCCAAGCCTCAGCGGAGCACTACGAGCAGTACTTC
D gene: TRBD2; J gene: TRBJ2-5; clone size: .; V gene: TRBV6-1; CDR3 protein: CASSETSVPKRTQYF; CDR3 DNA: TGTGCCAGCAGTGAGACTAGCGTACCCAAGAGAACCCAGTACTTC
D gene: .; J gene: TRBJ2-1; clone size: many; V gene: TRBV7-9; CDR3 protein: CASSGLDTYNEQFF; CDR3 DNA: TGTGCCAGCAGCGGCCTGGACACCTACAATGAGCAGTTCTTC
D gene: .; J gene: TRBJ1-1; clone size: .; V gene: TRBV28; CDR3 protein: CASSSPPNTEAFF; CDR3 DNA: TGTGCCAGCAGTTCCCCTCCCAACACTGAAGCTTTCTTT
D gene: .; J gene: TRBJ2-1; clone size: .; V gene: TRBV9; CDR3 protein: CASSVSAGSYNEQFF; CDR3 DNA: TGTGCCAGCAGCGTGTCGGCAGGGTCCTACAATGAGCAGTTCTTC
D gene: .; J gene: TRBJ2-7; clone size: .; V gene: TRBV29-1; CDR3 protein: CSVVSLDSYEQYF; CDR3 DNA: TGCAGCGTTGTTTCACTAGACTCCTACGAGCAGTACTTC
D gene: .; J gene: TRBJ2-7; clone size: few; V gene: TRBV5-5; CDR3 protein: CASSLAPSPVSEEQYF; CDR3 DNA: TGTGCCAGCAGCTTGGCCCCGAGCCCCGTTAGCGAGGAGCAGTACTTC
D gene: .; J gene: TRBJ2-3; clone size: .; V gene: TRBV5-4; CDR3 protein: CASSLAPGLRGGGTDTQYF; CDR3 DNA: TGTGCCAGCAGCTTGGCCCCGGGACTTAGAGGGGGCGGCACAGATACGCAGTATTTT
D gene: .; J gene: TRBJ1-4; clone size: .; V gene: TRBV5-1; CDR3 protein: CASSLEGDGEKLFF; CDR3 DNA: TGCGCCAGCAGCTTGGAGGGGGATGGTGAAAAACTGTTTTTT
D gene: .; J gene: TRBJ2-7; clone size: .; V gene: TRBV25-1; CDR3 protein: CASSESAGIYEQYF; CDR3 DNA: TGTGCCAGCAGTGAGTCAGCGGGTATTTACGAGCAGTACTTC
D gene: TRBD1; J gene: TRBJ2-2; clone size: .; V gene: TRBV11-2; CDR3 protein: CASSDRGSWTGELFF; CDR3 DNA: TGTGCCAGCAGCGACAGGGGAAGTTGGACCGGGGAGCTGTTTTTT
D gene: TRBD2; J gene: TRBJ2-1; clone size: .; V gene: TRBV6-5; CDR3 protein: CASGTSSGGSGEQFF; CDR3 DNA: TGTGCCAGCGGTACTTCTAGCGGGGGTTCTGGTGAGCAGTTCTTC
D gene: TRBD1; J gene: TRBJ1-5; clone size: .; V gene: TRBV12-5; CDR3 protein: CASGLVFTTDRDQPQHF; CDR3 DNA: TGTGCTAGTGGTTTGGTCTTTACTACGGACAGGGATCAGCCCCAGCATTTT
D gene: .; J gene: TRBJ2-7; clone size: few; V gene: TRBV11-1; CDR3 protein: CASSPDFVSYEQYF; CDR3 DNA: TGTGCCAGCAGCCCCGACTTTGTTTCCTACGAGCAGTACTTC
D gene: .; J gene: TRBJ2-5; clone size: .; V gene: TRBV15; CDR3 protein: CATSRGGLQETQYF; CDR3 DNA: TGTGCCACCAGCAGAGGTGGGCTCCAAGAGACCCAGTACTTC
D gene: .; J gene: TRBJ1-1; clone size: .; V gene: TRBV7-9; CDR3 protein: CASSYGGVPEAFF; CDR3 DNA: TGTGCCAGCAGCTACGGGGGGGTCCCTGAAGCTTTCTTT
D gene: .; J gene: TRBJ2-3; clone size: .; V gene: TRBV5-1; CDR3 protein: CASSLTGLAIPDTQYF; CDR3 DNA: TGCGCCAGCAGCTTGACTGGCCTAGCGATCCCAGATACGCAGTATTTT
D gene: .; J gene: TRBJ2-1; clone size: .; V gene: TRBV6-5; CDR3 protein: CASSSSPGYNEQFF; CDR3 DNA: TGTGCCAGCAGTTCCTCCCCGGGGTACAATGAGCAGTTCTTC
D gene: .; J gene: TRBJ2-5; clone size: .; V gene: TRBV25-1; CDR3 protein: CASSEIGVREKETQYF; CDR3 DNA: TGTGCCAGCAGTGAAATCGGGGTGCGCGAGAAAGAGACCCAGTACTTC
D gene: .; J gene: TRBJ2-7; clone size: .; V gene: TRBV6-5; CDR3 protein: CASSYSWDTYSYEQYF; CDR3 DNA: TGTGCCAGCAGTTACTCCTGGGACACCTACTCCTACGAGCAGTACTTC
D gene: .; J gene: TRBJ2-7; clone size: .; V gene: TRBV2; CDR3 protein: CASSRFSEGYEQYF; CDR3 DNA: TGTGCCAGCAGCCGATTCAGCGAGGGCTACGAGCAGTACTTC
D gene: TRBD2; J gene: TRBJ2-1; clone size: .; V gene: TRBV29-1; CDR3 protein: CSVSGGGNEQFF; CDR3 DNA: TGCAGCGTCTCGGGGGGAGGAAATGAGCAGTTCTTC
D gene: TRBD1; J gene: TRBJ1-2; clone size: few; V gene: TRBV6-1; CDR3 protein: CASSERDRDVDYGYTF; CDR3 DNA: TGTGCCAGCAGTGAGAGGGACAGGGATGTTGACTATGGCTACACCTTC
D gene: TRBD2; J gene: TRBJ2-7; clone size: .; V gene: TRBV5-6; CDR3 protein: CASSSSGTSVPYEQYF; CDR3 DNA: TGTGCCAGCAGCTCATCCGGGACTAGCGTACCCTACGAGCAGTACTTC
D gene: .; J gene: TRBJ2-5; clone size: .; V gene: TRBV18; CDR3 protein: CASSPTGFRSNF; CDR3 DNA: TGTGCCAGCTCACCTACAGGGTTTCGTTCAAACTTC
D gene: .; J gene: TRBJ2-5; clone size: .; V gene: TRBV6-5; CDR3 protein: CASSLGVKETQYF; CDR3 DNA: TGTGCCAGCAGTCTAGGTGTAAAGGAGACCCAGTACTTC
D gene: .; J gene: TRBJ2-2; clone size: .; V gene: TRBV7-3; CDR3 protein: CASSLKRGNTGELFF; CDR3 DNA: TGTGCCAGCAGCTTAAAACGGGGAAACACCGGGGAGCTGTTTTTT
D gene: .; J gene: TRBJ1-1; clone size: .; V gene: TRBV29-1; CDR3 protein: CSVDPHAGRTEAFF; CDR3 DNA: TGCAGCGTTGACCCTCATGCAGGGCGCACTGAAGCTTTCTTT
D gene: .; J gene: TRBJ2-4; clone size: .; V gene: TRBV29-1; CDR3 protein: CSVAQVAKNIQYF; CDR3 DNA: TGCAGCGTTGCTCAGGTAGCCAAAAACATTCAGTACTTC
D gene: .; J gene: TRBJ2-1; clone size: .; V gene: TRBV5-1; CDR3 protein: CASSAGRLNEQFF; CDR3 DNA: TGCGCCAGCAGCGCGGGACGGTTAAATGAGCAGTTCTTC
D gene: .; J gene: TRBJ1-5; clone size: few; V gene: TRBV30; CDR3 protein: CAWSVTSHQPQHF; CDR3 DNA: TGTGCCTGGAGTGTTACTTCTCATCAGCCCCAGCATTTT
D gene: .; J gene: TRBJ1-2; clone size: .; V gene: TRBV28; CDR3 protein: CATLDRRFGYGYTF; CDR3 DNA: TGTGCCACCCTGGACAGACGTTTTGGCTATGGCTACACCTTC
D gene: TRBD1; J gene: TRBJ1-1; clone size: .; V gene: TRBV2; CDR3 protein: CASKSGQTTEAFF; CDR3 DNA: TGTGCCAGCAAGTCGGGACAGACCACTGAAGCTTTCTTT
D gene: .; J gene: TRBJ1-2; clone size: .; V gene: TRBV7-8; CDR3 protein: CASSLEVLGAGYTF; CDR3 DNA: TGTGCCAGCAGCTTAGAGGTCTTAGGGGCCGGCTACACCTTC
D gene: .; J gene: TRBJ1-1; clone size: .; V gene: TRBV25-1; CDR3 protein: CASSKQGNTEAFF; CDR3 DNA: TGTGCCAGCAGTAAACAGGGAAACACTGAAGCTTTCTTT
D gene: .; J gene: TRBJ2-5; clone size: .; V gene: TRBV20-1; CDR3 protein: CSARAVETQYF; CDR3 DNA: TGCAGTGCTAGAGCGGTGGAGACCCAGTACTTC
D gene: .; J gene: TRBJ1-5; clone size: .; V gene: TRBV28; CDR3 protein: CASSLGGANQPQHF; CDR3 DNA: TGTGCCAGCAGTTTGGGTGGGGCGAATCAGCCCCAGCATTTT
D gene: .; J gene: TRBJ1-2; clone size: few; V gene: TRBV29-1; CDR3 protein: CSVNGGYGYTF; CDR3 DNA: TGCAGCGTTAACGGAGGCTATGGCTACACCTTC
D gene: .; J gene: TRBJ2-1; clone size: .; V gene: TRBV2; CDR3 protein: CASSGIGTPYNEQFF; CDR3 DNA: TGTGCCAGCAGTGGAATCGGGACACCCTACAATGAGCAGTTCTTC